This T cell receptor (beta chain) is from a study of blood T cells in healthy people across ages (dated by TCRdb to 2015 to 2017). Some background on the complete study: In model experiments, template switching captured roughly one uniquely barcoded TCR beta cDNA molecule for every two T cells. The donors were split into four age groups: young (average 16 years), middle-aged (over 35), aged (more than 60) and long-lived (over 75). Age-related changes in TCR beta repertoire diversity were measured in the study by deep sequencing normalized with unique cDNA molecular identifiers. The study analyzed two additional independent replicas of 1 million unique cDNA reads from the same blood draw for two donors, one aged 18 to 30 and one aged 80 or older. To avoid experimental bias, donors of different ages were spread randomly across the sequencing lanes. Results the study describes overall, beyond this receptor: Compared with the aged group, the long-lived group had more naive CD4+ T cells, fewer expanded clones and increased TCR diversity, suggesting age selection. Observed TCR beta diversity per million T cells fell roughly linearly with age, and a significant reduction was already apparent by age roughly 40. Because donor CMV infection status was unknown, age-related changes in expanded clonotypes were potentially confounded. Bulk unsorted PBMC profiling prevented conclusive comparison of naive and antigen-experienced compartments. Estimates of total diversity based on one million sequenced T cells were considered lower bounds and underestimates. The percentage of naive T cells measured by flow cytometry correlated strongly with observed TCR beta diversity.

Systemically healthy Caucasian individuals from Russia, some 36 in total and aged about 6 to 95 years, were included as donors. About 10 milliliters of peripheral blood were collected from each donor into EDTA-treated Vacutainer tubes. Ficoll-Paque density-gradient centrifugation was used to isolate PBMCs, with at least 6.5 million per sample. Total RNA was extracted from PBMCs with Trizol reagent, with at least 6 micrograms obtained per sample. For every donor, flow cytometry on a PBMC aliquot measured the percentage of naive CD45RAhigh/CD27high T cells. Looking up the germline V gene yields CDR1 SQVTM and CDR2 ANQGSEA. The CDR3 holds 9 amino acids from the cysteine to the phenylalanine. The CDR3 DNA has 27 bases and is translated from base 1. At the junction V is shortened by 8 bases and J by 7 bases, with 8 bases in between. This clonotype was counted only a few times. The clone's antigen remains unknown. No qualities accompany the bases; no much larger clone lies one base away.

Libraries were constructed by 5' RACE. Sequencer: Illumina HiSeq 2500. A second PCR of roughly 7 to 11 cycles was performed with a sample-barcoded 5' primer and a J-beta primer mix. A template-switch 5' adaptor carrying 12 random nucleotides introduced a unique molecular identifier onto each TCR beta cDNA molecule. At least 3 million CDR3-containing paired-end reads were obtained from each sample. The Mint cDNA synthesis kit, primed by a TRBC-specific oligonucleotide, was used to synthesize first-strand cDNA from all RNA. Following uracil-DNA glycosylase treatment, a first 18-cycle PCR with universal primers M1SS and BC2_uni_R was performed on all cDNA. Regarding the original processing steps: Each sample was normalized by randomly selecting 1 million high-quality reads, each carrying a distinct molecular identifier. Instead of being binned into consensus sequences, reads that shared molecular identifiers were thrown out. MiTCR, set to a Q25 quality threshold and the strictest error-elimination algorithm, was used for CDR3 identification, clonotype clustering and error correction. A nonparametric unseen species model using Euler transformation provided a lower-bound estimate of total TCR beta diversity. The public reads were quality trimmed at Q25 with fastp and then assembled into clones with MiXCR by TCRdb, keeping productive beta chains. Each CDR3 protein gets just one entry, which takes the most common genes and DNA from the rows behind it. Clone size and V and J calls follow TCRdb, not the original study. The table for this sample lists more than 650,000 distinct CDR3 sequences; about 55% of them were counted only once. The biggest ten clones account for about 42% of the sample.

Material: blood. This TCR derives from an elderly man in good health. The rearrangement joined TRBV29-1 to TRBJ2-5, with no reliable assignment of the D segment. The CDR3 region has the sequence CSLMVTQYF. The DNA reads TGCAGCCTCATGGTGACCCAGTACTTC.